The 19 T cell receptor beta chains in this list originate from one sample, sequenced in a study of shared clonotypes between healthy human individuals. Naive CD8 cells, CD45RO-negative and positively selected for CCR7, excluded terminally differentiated effector memory CD45RA+ cells. Clones were read by immunoSEQ multiplex PCR, and TCRdb kept only the in-frame ones, dropping some. The table shows about 2 million clones, with about 95% occurring only once. What was sequenced was naive CD8+ T cells sorted from blood. These receptor sequences come from a man aged 18-30 years in good health.

The CDR3, as DNA: TGCAGCGTCCAACCGACAGGGAGCTACGAGCAGTACTTC. As protein: CSVQPTGSYEQYF. The V gene is TRBV29-1, the J gene TRBJ2-7; 7 bases agree with TRBD1. The germline gives CDR1 SQVTM, CDR2 ANQGSEA. The CDR3 contains 13 residues. V dropped 6 bases and J dropped 3; count of bases not matched to a gene: 8.

Comment on this clone: At one boundary the junction diverges from the germline segment, which might be a read error. The J gene is TRBJ2-7, the V gene TRBV7-7, with D perhaps assigned TRBD1 or TRBD2 (6 bases each). The CDR3 sequence is 14 residues long. Germline V gene data show CDR1 as SSHAT and CDR2 as FNYEAQ (reference sequence). CDR3: CASSLGGGSYEQYF. The CDR3 nucleotides are TGTGCTAGCAGCTTAGGAGGGGGGTCCTACGAGCAGTACTTC. The full variable domain, completed using reference TRBV7-7 and TRBJ2-7, is GAGVSQSPRYKVTKRGQDVTLRCDPISSHATLYWYQQALGQGPEFLTYFNYEAQPDKSGLPSDRFSAERPEGSISTLTIQRTEQRDSAMYRCASSLGGGSYEQYFGPGTRLTVT.

The chain combines TRBV9 with TRBJ2-7; maybe TRBD1 (6 bases). V lost 0 bases and J lost 2, with 18 bases in between. Germline-derived CDR1 and CDR2 are SGDLS and YYNGEE. The CDR3 is made up of 17 amino acids. CDR3 amino acids: CASSVGGDIGFPYEQYF. The CDR3 region has the DNA TGTGCCAGCAGCGTAGGAGGGGACATAGGTTTCCCCTACGAGCAGTACTTC.

Remarks on this clone: The same CDR3 is also encoded by other DNA sequences in this sample. The chain couples TRBV4-1 to TRBJ2-2; D is uncertain. The CDR3 runs 14 residues. CDR1 is MGHRA and CDR2 is YSYEKL in the germline V gene. V was trimmed by 3 bases and J by 0 bases, leaving 5 bases between them. The chain's CDR3 is CASSQFANTGELFF. The DNA for the CDR3 is TGCGCCAGCAGCCAGTTCGCGAACACCGGGGAGCTGTTTTTT.

The rearrangement links TRBV2 to TRBJ1-4; D gene uncertain. Germline V lookup: CDR1 SNHLY, CDR2 FYNNEI. The CDR3 loop spans 15 amino acids. The germline V and J ends were trimmed by 4 bases and 8 bases, with 17 bases remaining between them. CDR3 in amino acids: CASSGGPGGPEKLFF. CDR3 nucleotide sequence: TGTGCCAGCAGTGGCGGACCTGGAGGTCCAGAAAAACTGTTTTTT.

J is TRBJ1-2 and V is TRBV27; D unresolved. CDR3 length: 14 residues. The V gene's germline CDR1 is MNHEY and CDR2 SMNVEV (reference sequence). The V end lost 5 bases, the J end lost 0 bases, and 10 bases lay between the germline ends. CDR3 residues: CASSITQANYGYTF. CDR3 nucleotides: TGTGCCAGCAGTATAACTCAGGCTAACTATGGCTACACCTTC.

The chain joins TRBV6-5 to TRBJ2-7; D remains ambiguous. Germline CDR1 is MNHEY and CDR2 is SVGAGI. Trimming took off 6 bases at V and 3 bases at J, with 9 bases between the two ends. The CDR3 loop spans 12 amino acids. CDR3 nucleotide sequence: TGTGCCAGCAGCCCCAACAACTACGAGCAGTACTTC. Translation: CASSPNNYEQYF.

This clone was recorded only once. The chain has TRBV25-1 and TRBJ1-1; D call uncertain. The germline V gene has CDR1 MGHDK and CDR2 SYGVNS. This CDR3 has 12 amino acids. Trimming removed 5 bases from V and 1 base from J, with 5 bases in between. This chain's CDR3 is CASSQGNTEAFF. The CDR3 DNA reads TGTGCCAGCAGTCAAGGGAACACTGAAGCTTTCTTT.

The chain links TRBV19 to TRBJ2-7; D may be TRBD2 (6 bases). Germline CDR1 reads LNHDA; CDR2 reads SQIVND (reference sequence). V lost 4 bases to trimming and J lost 2 bases, with 12 bases between them. CDR3 length: 14 amino acids. The DNA for the CDR3 is TGTGCCAGTAGTAGGGGGGACGGAACCTACGAGCAGTACTTC. It specifies CASSRGDGTYEQYF.

The genes are TRBV6-5 and TRBJ2-5; no firm D call. Trimming took 8 bases from V and 5 from J, leaving 12 bases between them. Looked up from germline, CDR1 is MNHEY and CDR2 is SVGAGI. The length of the CDR3 is 12 residues. Here the CDR3 reads CASGALEETQYF. CDR3 DNA: TGTGCCAGCGGTGCGCTGGAGGAGACCCAGTACTTC.

Remarks on this clone: Other DNA sequences from this sample encode an identical CDR3 as well. In DNA, the CDR3 is TGTGCCAGCAGCTTGGGTGTGAGCTCCTACGAGCAGTACTTC. Translated, it gives CASSLGVSSYEQYF. This chain links TRBV5-6 with TRBJ2-7, with D unresolved. The CDR3 contains 14 residues. V was cut by 0 bases and J by 0 bases, with 7 bases left in between. Looked up from germline, CDR1 is SGHDT and CDR2 is YYEEEE.

In the case of this clone: This same CDR3 is encoded by further DNA sequences in the sample. This chain uses TRBV28 with TRBJ2-7; no clear D. Germline CDR1 reads MDHEN; CDR2 reads SYDVKM. The CDR3 totals 14 residues. V gave up 3 bases and J gave up 3 bases, with 12 bases separating them. The CDR3 nucleotides read TGTGCCAGCAGTTTGGTAGGTGAAGGCTACGAGCAGTACTTC. It translates to CASSLVGEGYEQYF. The full variable domain, completed using reference TRBV28 and TRBJ2-7, is DVKVTQSSRYLVKRTGEKVFLECVQDMDHENMFWYRQDPGLGLRLIYFSYDVKMKEKGDIPEGYSVSREKKERFSLILESASTNQTSMYLCASSLVGEGYEQYFGPGTRLTVT.

The count of this clone is one. V usage is TRBV7-8 and J usage is TRBJ2-1; 9 bases map to TRBD2. CDR1 SGHVS and CDR2 FQNEAQ come from the germline V gene. CDR3 length: 16 amino acids. Losses at the gene ends were 6 bases for V and 7 bases for J; bases not matched to a gene: 13. The CDR3 DNA is TGTGCCAGCAGTCAGCCAACTAGCGGGTACATTAATGAGCAGTTCTTC. Translating gives CASSQPTSGYINEQFF.

The chain is built from TRBV4-1 and TRBJ2-3, with TRBD2 matching 9 bases. V lost 0 bases to trimming and J lost 5 bases; unmatched junction nucleotides: 9. The CDR3 has 17 amino acids. Germline-derived CDR1 and CDR2 are MGHRA and YSYEKL. CDR3 DNA sequence: TGCGCCAGCAGCCAAGACCAAAGCGGGGGGCTCGGAGATACGCAGTATTTT. As protein: CASSQDQSGGLGDTQYF.

The chain recombines TRBV5-6 with TRBJ2-7; D unclear. The CDR3 runs to 12 residues. Germline CDR1 reads SGHDT; CDR2 reads YYEEEE. V was clipped by 4 bases and J by 5 bases, with 10 bases between them. The CDR3 protein is CASSGLDHEQYF. CDR3 coding DNA: TGTGCCAGCAGCGGCTTAGACCACGAGCAGTACTTC.

This sequence joins TRBV10-3 and TRBJ2-7, with D perhaps matching TRBD1 (6 bases). The CDR3 loop spans 16 amino acids. V shed 3 bases and J shed 4 bases, with 19 bases lying between them. Germline V gene sequence: CDR1 ENHRY, CDR2 SYGVKD. The CDR3 nucleotides read TGTGCCATCAGTGACCAGGGTGGACAGTTGTTTTACGAGCAGTACTTC. Protein: CAISDQGGQLFYEQYF.

V is TRBV7-2 and J is TRBJ2-7, with a weak D call TRBD2 (5 bases). Trimming took 1 base from V and 4 from J, leaving 11 bases between them. CDR3 length: 14 amino acids. Germline-derived CDR1 and CDR2 are SGHTA and FQGNSA. CDR3 sequence (DNA): TGTGCCAGCAGCTTAGGGGCCGGGGTATACGAGCAGTACTTC. Translation gives CASSLGAGVYEQYF.

The V and J genes are TRBV7-9 and TRBJ2-7; a possible D gene is TRBD1 (5 bases). Germline CDR1 is SEHNR and CDR2 is FQNEAQ (reference sequence). The V and J ends lost 0 bases and 4 bases respectively, with 13 bases between them. The CDR3 extends over 15 amino acids. The CDR3 region is CASSLAQGEYYEQYF. CDR3 nucleotide sequence: TGTGCCAGCAGCTTAGCTCAAGGGGAATATTACGAGCAGTACTTC.

V is TRBV6-5 and J is TRBJ1-1; TRBD1 matches 9 bases. This CDR3 is 14 amino acids long. The V segment lost 4 bases and the J segment 4 bases; nucleotides outside the gene matches: 4. Germline V CDR1 and CDR2: MNHEY, SVGAGI. CDR3 sequence (DNA): TGTGCCAGCAGTTGGACAGGGGTGGGCACTGAAGCTTTCTTT. Translation gives CASSWTGVGTEAFF.